A single sample gave rise to the 18 T cell receptor beta chains below, sequenced in a study of cytomegalovirus exposure and HLA in healthy donors (dated 2017 in TCRdb). The library was prepared using the immunoSEQ multiplex PCR assay. The multiplex PCR relied on a mix of 60 forward primers for TCR Vbeta segments and 13 reverse primers for TCR Jbeta segments. In TCRdb, the immuneACCESS table is reduced to in-frame sequences with V and J assigned. These tables do not hold every clone; where another copy was compared, an unresolved V gene accounts for under half, and the others remain unexplained. Counted in this sample were 250,000 to 350,000 clones; about 80% of them appeared once. The ten largest clones take up about 0.3% of the sample. Sequenced: PBMCs. The receptors derive from a girl aged 2 to 9 in good health and CMV-seronegative.

The chain uses TRBV25-1 and TRBJ2-2; 9 bases map to TRBD2. Germline trimming cut 6 bases from V and 5 bases from J; bases unmatched to any gene: 10. Germline assignment: CDR1 MGHDK and CDR2 SYGVNS. This CDR3 comprises 16 residues. CDR3 sequence reads: CASSPEGRGGTGELFF. The CDR3 DNA sequence: TGTGCCAGCAGCCCGGAGGGGCGGGGGGGAACCGGGGAGCTGTTTTTT.

The V and J genes are TRBV4-1 and TRBJ2-7, with TRBD2 identical over 11 bases. After removal of 0 bases from V and 4 bases from J, the junction contained 5 bases not matched to a gene. Germline V CDR1 and CDR2: MGHRA, YSYEKL. The CDR3 has 16 amino acids. The CDR3: CASSQDKGLAVYEQYF. For the CDR3, the DNA is TGCGCCAGCAGCCAAGATAAGGGACTAGCGGTTTACGAGCAGTACTTC.

This chain uses TRBV10-3 with TRBJ2-7; 9 bases fit TRBD2. The V and J ends lost 5 bases and 7 bases, in that order; junction bases with no gene match: 12. This CDR3 contains 15 residues. Germline CDR1 reads ENHRY; CDR2 reads SYGVKD. This CDR3 is CAISPAGGIGCEQYF. The DNA for the CDR3 is TGTGCCATCAGTCCAGCGGGAGGTATAGGTTGTGAGCAGTACTTC.

J is TRBJ1-6 and V is TRBV4-1, with a possible D match to TRBD1 (6 bases). Germline V gene data show CDR1 as MGHRA and CDR2 as YSYEKL. The CDR3 spans 15 residues. The V end was cut by 5 bases, the J end by 6 bases, with 14 bases between. The chain's CDR3 is CASSSMDRSNSPLHF. CDR3 nucleotides: TGCGCCAGCAGCTCGATGGACAGATCTAATTCACCCCTCCACTTT.

The gene calls are TRBV2 and TRBJ2-7, with TRBD2 matching over 10 bases. Losses at the gene ends were 3 bases for V and 3 bases for J; bases not matched to a gene: 8. The CDR3 has 16 residues. CDR1 and CDR2 from the germline V gene are SNHLY and FYNNEI. As DNA, the CDR3 is TGTGCCAGCAGTGATATAATACTAGCGGGAAACTACGAGCAGTACTTC. This sequence encodes CASSDIILAGNYEQYF.

This clone came up once. CDR3 nucleotides: TGTGCCAGCTCACCCCAACGGGGGGGTGCTAGCACAGATACGCAGTATTTT. Encoded protein: CASSPQRGGASTDTQYF. This chain uses TRBV18 with TRBJ2-3; 8 nucleotides line up with TRBD2. The CDR3 is 17 amino acids. The germline V gene has CDR1 KGHSH and CDR2 LQKENI. Trimming cost V 3 bases and J 0 bases; bases outside gene matches: 8.

This clone was found a few times. The genes are TRBV27 and TRBJ2-2; 8 nucleotides agree with TRBD2. The CDR3 contains 17 residues. Germline V gene sequence: CDR1 MNHEY, CDR2 SMNVEV (reference sequence). V shed 5 bases and J 4 bases; nucleotides not matched to a gene: 12. The CDR3 region is CASSAMGTRVGTGELFF. The CDR3 nucleotides read TGTGCCAGCAGTGCCATGGGGACTAGAGTTGGCACCGGGGAGCTGTTTTTT.

This sequence joins TRBV2 and TRBJ1-4; D ambiguous. This CDR3 is 13 amino acids long. V lost 6 bases and J 7 bases, leaving 12 bases between the germline ends. CDR1 and CDR2 (germline): SNHLY, FYNNEI. The CDR3 DNA reads as TGTGCCAGCAGAGCTCGAGGGAGTGAAAAACTGTTTTTT. Translated: CASRARGSEKLFF.

V and J are TRBV7-8 and TRBJ1-5, with D hard to call. V shed 0 bases and J shed 7 bases, with 13 bases lying between them. This CDR3 has 15 amino acids. Germline-derived CDR1 and CDR2 are SGHVS and FQNEAQ. DNA for the CDR3: TGTGCCAGCAGCTTAGCTAGCGGGGTGGGACAGCCCCAGCATTTT. This translates into CASSLASGVGQPQHF.

This sequence joins TRBV28 and TRBJ2-5, with TRBD1 matching over 12 bases. The CDR3 runs 14 residues. V shed 6 bases, J shed 5 bases, and the junction held 4 bases outside the gene matches. Germline-derived CDR1 and CDR2 are MDHEN and SYDVKM. In nucleotides, the CDR3 is TGTGCCAGCAGCCGGGACAGGGGGCCTGAGACCCAGTACTTC. Its translation is CASSRDRGPETQYF.

This clone was counted a few times. The CDR3 loop reads CASSPQRTGGFTEAFF. The CDR3 nucleotides read TGTGCCAGCTCACCACAGAGGACGGGAGGGTTCACTGAAGCTTTCTTT. The chain carries TRBV18 and TRBJ1-1, with D uncertain. The V gene's germline CDR1 is KGHSH and CDR2 LQKENI. The length of the CDR3 is 16 residues. The ends were cut back, 1 base at V and 4 bases at J, with 16 bases in the middle. The full variable domain, with the rest looked up from reference TRBV18 and TRBJ1-1, is NAGVMQNPRHLVRRRGQEARLRCSPMKGHSHVYWYRQLPEEGLKFMVYLQKENIIDESGMPKERFSAEFPKEGPSILRIQQVVRGDSAAYFCASSPQRTGGFTEAFFGQGTRLTVV.

The chain couples TRBV27 to TRBJ1-6; TRBD1 matches at 10 bases. J gave up 0 bases and V 0 bases, and 2 bases lay outside the gene matches. CDR1 MNHEY and CDR2 SMNVEV come from the germline V gene (reference sequence). The CDR3 runs to 18 residues. The CDR3 DNA follows: TGTGCCAGCAGTTTATCGGGACAGGGGATCTCCTATAATTCACCCCTCCACTTT. This gives the protein CASSLSGQGISYNSPLHF.

The V gene is TRBV2, the J gene TRBJ2-7, with D perhaps TRBD1 (5 bases). CDR1 is SNHLY and CDR2 is FYNNEI in the germline V gene. The V gene lost 4 bases and the J gene lost 12 bases, with 10 bases spanning the gap. The CDR3 is made up of 10 amino acids. The CDR3 region has the DNA TGTGCCAGCAGTGGCAGGGTAACGTACTTC. Translating gives CASSGRVTYF.

This clone was seen more than once but under ten times. The genes are TRBV7-4 and TRBJ2-2, with 13 bases fitting TRBD2. In germline, CDR1 is SGHVT, CDR2 SQSDAQ. The V segment lost 4 bases and the J segment 9 bases; nucleotides outside the gene matches: 5. The CDR3 is 15 residues long. The CDR3: CASSSRLAGGRELFF. CDR3 sequence (DNA): TGTGCCAGCAGCTCGAGACTAGCGGGAGGCCGGGAGCTGTTTTTT.

This clone appeared a single time. The chain combines TRBV28 with TRBJ1-3; D not resolved. Trimming stripped 1 base from V and 2 bases from J, with 12 bases between. Germline assignment: CDR1 MDHEN and CDR2 SYDVKM. This CDR3 is 16 amino acids long. For the CDR3, the DNA is TGTGCCAGCAGTTTATATCGAGGAGGTCCTGGAAACACCATATATTTT. Protein product: CASSLYRGGPGNTIYF.

J is TRBJ2-3 and V is TRBV30, with D uncertain. CDR1 is GTSNPN, CDR2 SVGIG, per germline (reference sequence). The CDR3 totals 12 residues. With 1 base removed from V and 6 bases from J, the gap between germline ends came to 8 bases. CDR3 protein: CAWSGPSDTQYF. The CDR3 nucleotides read TGTGCCTGGAGTGGGCCATCCGATACGCAGTATTTT.

V and J are TRBV5-4 and TRBJ1-1; D is possibly TRBD1 (5 bases). Germline loops: CDR1 SGHNT, CDR2 YYREEE (reference sequence). V was cut by 4 bases and J by 0 bases, with 7 bases left in between. The CDR3 totals 13 residues. The CDR3 DNA sequence: TGTGCCAGCAGCCGGACATTGAACACTGAAGCTTTCTTT. Translated, it gives CASSRTLNTEAFF.

V usage is TRBV7-2 and J usage is TRBJ2-7; D might be TRBD2 (6 bases). V lost 4 bases and J lost 0, with 10 bases in between. The CDR3 extends over 14 amino acids. CDR1 and CDR2 (germline): SGHTA, FQGNSA. The CDR3 sequence: CASSSQGGSYEQYF. CDR3 coding DNA: TGTGCCAGCAGCTCCCAGGGAGGCTCCTACGAGCAGTACTTC.